The clone carrying this TCR beta chain was seen a single time. What it recognizes is unknown. TCRdb reprocessed the reads via MiXCR and lists one record per CDR3 protein. The sample lists 900,000 to 950,000 distinct CDR3 sequences; approximately 31% were seen once. This record belongs to a study of T cell repertoires in cytomegalovirus infection. Overall study findings and caveats: What dominated the ex vivo response were HLA-C-restricted CMV-specific TCR beta clonotypes.

V lost 10 bases and J lost 4; bases outside the gene matches: 4. Germline lookup yields CDR1 MNHEY and CDR2 SMNVEV (reference sequence). The CDR3 consists of 13 residues. This chain links TRBV27 with TRBJ2-1; 10 positions agree with TRBD2. The sequences come from cultured CD8+ T cells from PBMCs, collected from culture after CMV antigen stimulation. The sequence was obtained from a human donor in good health (CMV status not recorded). Some clones in this sample may be carry-over from other donors' samples. CDR3 residues: CAIGLAEYNEQFF. DNA of the CDR3: TGTGCCATCGGACTAGCGGAATACAATGAGCAGTTCTTC.